This is a list of T cell receptor beta chains from one sample in a study of blood T cell repertoires in COVID-19. Generated by immunoSEQ multiplex PCR, the TCRdb table keeps only in-frame clones and is missing some. The top ten clones hold 3% to 4% of a sample with roughly 330,000 clones, around nine tenths of them seen once. The sample was peripheral blood. Source of these receptors: a woman between 45 and 60 years old with active or convalescent COVID-19. The CDR3 runs from the conserved cysteine through the conserved F or W. The D gene is left open where the match is weak. Not all rows give a size; the values are once, few, many and, for expanded clones, a class.

CDR3 DNA: TGTGCCAGCAGTAGAGGACAGGGAATGTCACCCCTCCACTTT
CDR3 protein: CASSRGQGMSPLHF
D gene: TRBD1
clone size: NA
V gene: TRBV6-2/TRBV6-3
J gene: TRBJ1-6

CDR3 DNA: TGTGCCAGCAGTTTACAAGGGGCGGGCAATCAGCCCCAGCATTTT
CDR3 protein: CASSLQGAGNQPQHF
D gene: NA
clone size: NA
V gene: TRBV28
J gene: TRBJ1-5

CDR3 DNA: TGTGCCAGGACTAGCGGGGGGACAGATACGCAGTATTTT
CDR3 protein: CARTSGGTDTQYF
D gene: TRBD2
clone size: NA
V gene: TRBV2
J gene: TRBJ2-3

CDR3 DNA: TGCAGTGCTAGTCGACCCGACAGGTTTAATCAGCCCCAGCATTTT
CDR3 protein: CSASRPDRFNQPQHF
D gene: NA
clone size: NA
V gene: TRBV20-1
J gene: TRBJ1-5

CDR3 DNA: TGTGCCAGCAGCGACCGGGACACGGGTAACTATGGCTACACCTTC
CDR3 protein: CASSDRDTGNYGYTF
D gene: NA
clone size: NA
V gene: TRBV9
J gene: TRBJ1-2

CDR3 DNA: TGTGCCAGCAGTAGAATACCGACAGCCTTTAATGAAAAACTGTTTTTT
CDR3 protein: CASSRIPTAFNEKLFF
D gene: NA
clone size: NA
V gene: TRBV6-2/TRBV6-3
J gene: TRBJ1-4

CDR3 DNA: TGTGCCAGCTCACCCGGACAGGGTGGCTACACCTTC
CDR3 protein: CASSPGQGGYTF
D gene: TRBD1
clone size: few
V gene: TRBV18
J gene: TRBJ1-2

CDR3 DNA: TGTGCCAGCAGTTTATCCTTCGGCGGGTCCTCCTACGAGCAGTACTTC
CDR3 protein: CASSLSFGGSSYEQYF
D gene: NA
clone size: NA
V gene: TRBV27
J gene: TRBJ2-7

CDR3 DNA: TGTGCCAGCTCACCACTTGGGGGGAATCAGCCCCAGCATTTT
CDR3 protein: CASSPLGGNQPQHF
D gene: NA
clone size: NA
V gene: TRBV18
J gene: TRBJ1-5

CDR3 DNA: TGTGCCAGCAGCTATCACATGGACAGCGACACTGAAGCTTTCTTT
CDR3 protein: CASSYHMDSDTEAFF
D gene: NA
clone size: once
V gene: TRBV11-2
J gene: TRBJ1-1

CDR3 DNA: TGTGCCAGCAGCCCCGCCGGGACATTGAACTATGGCTACACCTTC
CDR3 protein: CASSPAGTLNYGYTF
D gene: NA
clone size: NA
V gene: TRBV5-4
J gene: TRBJ1-2

CDR3 DNA: TGTGCCAGCAGCCCAGCGGGGAGGATATACACCTTC
CDR3 protein: CASSPAGRIYTF
D gene: NA
clone size: NA
V gene: TRBV28
J gene: TRBJ1-2

CDR3 DNA: TGCAGCGTTGTCTACAGGGGAAGGGACACTGAAGCTTTCTTT
CDR3 protein: CSVVYRGRDTEAFF
D gene: TRBD1
clone size: once
V gene: TRBV29-1
J gene: TRBJ1-1

CDR3 DNA: TGTGCCAGTAGTATGGACAGACTCAATTCACCCCTCCACTTT
CDR3 protein: CASSMDRLNSPLHF
D gene: NA
clone size: NA
V gene: TRBV19
J gene: TRBJ1-6

CDR3 DNA: TGTGCCAGTAGTTGGTTACACCCGAACACTGAAGCTTTCTTT
CDR3 protein: CASSWLHPNTEAFF
D gene: NA
clone size: few
V gene: TRBV19
J gene: TRBJ1-1

CDR3 DNA: TGTGCCAGCTCACCATCAGGGGCAGACTATGGCTACACCTTC
CDR3 protein: CASSPSGADYGYTF
D gene: NA
clone size: NA
V gene: TRBV18
J gene: TRBJ1-2

CDR3 DNA: TGTGCCAGCAGCTTAGGTAGACAGGGACCCTCTGGAAACACCATATATTTT
CDR3 protein: CASSLGRQGPSGNTIYF
D gene: TRBD1
clone size: NA
V gene: TRBV7-3
J gene: TRBJ1-3

CDR3 DNA: TGCGCCAGCAGCCCGGACAGTCCTTCCTACGAGCAGTACTTC
CDR3 protein: CASSPDSPSYEQYF
D gene: NA
clone size: NA
V gene: TRBV5-1
J gene: TRBJ2-7

CDR3 DNA: TGCGCCAGCAGCTCAGAGACAGGGTGGGAGACCCAGTACTTC
CDR3 protein: CASSSETGWETQYF
D gene: TRBD1
clone size: NA
V gene: TRBV5-1
J gene: TRBJ2-5

CDR3 DNA: TGTGCTAGCAGCTTAGGAGGCGGGACTAGCGTCTCCGGGGAGCTGTTTTTT
CDR3 protein: CASSLGGGTSVSGELFF
D gene: TRBD2
clone size: NA
V gene: TRBV7-7
J gene: TRBJ2-2

CDR3 DNA: TGTGCCAGCAGCCAACCTGGGACTAGCGGGGGGGCCAGCAGAAAGACCCAGTACTTC
CDR3 protein: CASSQPGTSGGASRKTQYF
D gene: TRBD2
clone size: once
V gene: TRBV3-1/TRBV3-2
J gene: TRBJ2-5

CDR3 DNA: TGTGCCAGCAGTACTCTCCCGGGACAGATTAACTATGGCTACACCTTC
CDR3 protein: CASSTLPGQINYGYTF
D gene: TRBD1
clone size: NA
V gene: TRBV6-2/TRBV6-3
J gene: TRBJ1-2

CDR3 DNA: TGTGCCAGCAGCTTAACTCTAAGGGGGAGCACAGATACGCAGTATTTT
CDR3 protein: CASSLTLRGSTDTQYF
D gene: NA
clone size: NA
V gene: TRBV7-3
J gene: TRBJ2-3

CDR3 DNA: TGCGCCAGCAGTCCCGGGACTAGCGTAAGCGATGAGCAGTTCTTC
CDR3 protein: CASSPGTSVSDEQFF
D gene: TRBD2
clone size: NA
V gene: TRBV5-1
J gene: TRBJ2-1

CDR3 DNA: TGTGCCTGGAGTGAGGGGTTTAGCTCCTATAATTCACCCCTCCACTTT
CDR3 protein: CAWSEGFSSYNSPLHF
D gene: NA
clone size: once
V gene: TRBV30
J gene: TRBJ1-6

CDR3 DNA: TGTGCCAGCAGCTTAGAGACTAGCGGACCCTACGAGCAGTACTTC
CDR3 protein: CASSLETSGPYEQYF
D gene: TRBD2
clone size: once
V gene: TRBV7-2
J gene: TRBJ2-7

CDR3 DNA: TGTGCCAGCAGCGAGGGACACCGGAACACTGAAGCTTTCTTT
CDR3 protein: CASSEGHRNTEAFF
D gene: NA
clone size: NA
V gene: TRBV5-6
J gene: TRBJ1-1

CDR3 DNA: TGTGCCAGTAGTATTCAGCATTCGGCGGTCCAGTACTTC
CDR3 protein: CASSIQHSAVQYF
D gene: NA
clone size: NA
V gene: TRBV19
J gene: TRBJ2-5

CDR3 DNA: TGTGCCAGCAGTCCCTTGGAGGAAACGGCCCTCCACTTT
CDR3 protein: CASSPLEETALHF
D gene: NA
clone size: NA
V gene: TRBV27
J gene: TRBJ1-6

CDR3 DNA: TGTGCCAGCTCACCAGTTTTTAGGACGGGAGCGAACACCGGGGAGCTGTTTTTT
CDR3 protein: CASSPVFRTGANTGELFF
D gene: NA
clone size: NA
V gene: TRBV18
J gene: TRBJ2-2

CDR3 DNA: TGTGCCAGCAGCCAAGAAGCAGGGGGCCTTTCACCCCTCCACTTT
CDR3 protein: CASSQEAGGLSPLHF
D gene: TRBD1
clone size: NA
V gene: TRBV4-2
J gene: TRBJ1-6

CDR3 DNA: TGTGCCATCAGGGTGGGACAGGCGACACGTCCGGGCCCCTACAATGAGCAGTTCTTC
CDR3 protein: CAIRVGQATRPGPYNEQFF
D gene: TRBD1
clone size: once
V gene: TRBV10-3
J gene: TRBJ2-1

CDR3 DNA: TGTGCCAGCAGTACCCGGGACTCCGCGCGGGAGACCCAGTACTTC
CDR3 protein: CASSTRDSARETQYF
D gene: NA
clone size: NA
V gene: TRBV27
J gene: TRBJ2-5

CDR3 DNA: TGTGCCTGGAGCTCAGGGGCCTACGAGCAGTACTTC
CDR3 protein: CAWSSGAYEQYF
D gene: NA
clone size: once
V gene: TRBV30
J gene: TRBJ2-7

CDR3 DNA: TGCGCCAGCAGCCAGGGGGGAGGGGGCTATGGCTACACCTTC
CDR3 protein: CASSQGGGGYGYTF
D gene: NA
clone size: NA
V gene: TRBV4-1
J gene: TRBJ1-2

CDR3 DNA: TGTGCCAGCAGGCACGAAACAGGGCGGAACACTGAAGCTTTCTTT
CDR3 protein: CASRHETGRNTEAFF
D gene: NA
clone size: NA
V gene: TRBV6-6
J gene: TRBJ1-1

CDR3 DNA: TGCGCCAGCAGCCAAGTTCTTGGGACAGCTCTAGCCAAAAACATTCAGTACTTC
CDR3 protein: CASSQVLGTALAKNIQYF
D gene: TRBD1
clone size: NA
V gene: TRBV4-1
J gene: TRBJ2-4

CDR3 DNA: TGTGCCAGCAGCTTAATGGACTCCTCCTACGAGCAGTACTTC
CDR3 protein: CASSLMDSSYEQYF
D gene: NA
clone size: many
V gene: TRBV7-8
J gene: TRBJ2-7

CDR3 DNA: TGTGCCAGCAGTTTCTCAGAGAACACTGAAGCTTTCTTT
CDR3 protein: CASSFSENTEAFF
D gene: NA
clone size: NA
V gene: TRBV12-3/TRBV12-4
J gene: TRBJ1-1

CDR3 DNA: TGTGCCAGCAGCATGCCCGGGACAGAGACGAAGGAGACCCAGTACTTC
CDR3 protein: CASSMPGTETKETQYF
D gene: TRBD1
clone size: once
V gene: TRBV11-2
J gene: TRBJ2-5

CDR3 DNA: TGTGCCAGCAGCCAAGAGGCAGGACAGTCCTACAATGAGCAGTTCTTC
CDR3 protein: CASSQEAGQSYNEQFF
D gene: NA
clone size: NA
V gene: TRBV4-2
J gene: TRBJ2-1

CDR3 DNA: TGTGCCAGCAGCCCAGGGGACCGCTACTACGAGCAGTACTTC
CDR3 protein: CASSPGDRYYEQYF
D gene: NA
clone size: NA
V gene: TRBV9
J gene: TRBJ2-7

CDR3 DNA: TGTGCCAGCAGTGATCAGGGGTACTATGGCTACACCTTC
CDR3 protein: CASSDQGYYGYTF
D gene: NA
clone size: NA
V gene: TRBV2
J gene: TRBJ1-2

CDR3 DNA: TGTGCCAGCAGCGGACAGGGGGCCCTCTACAATGAGCAGTTCTTC
CDR3 protein: CASSGQGALYNEQFF
D gene: TRBD1
clone size: NA
V gene: TRBV9
J gene: TRBJ2-1

CDR3 DNA: TGTGCCAGCAGCTACGGACTAGCGCCCAGGGACGAGCAGTACTTC
CDR3 protein: CASSYGLAPRDEQYF
D gene: TRBD2
clone size: NA
V gene: TRBV11-2
J gene: TRBJ2-7

CDR3 DNA: TGTGCCAGCTCACCATCCCAGGGGAACTACAATGAGCAGTTCTTC
CDR3 protein: CASSPSQGNYNEQFF
D gene: NA
clone size: NA
V gene: TRBV18
J gene: TRBJ2-1

CDR3 DNA: TGTGCCAGCAGCTTGGCGACCTCAGGGAGGGTGAACACTGAAGCTTTCTTT
CDR3 protein: CASSLATSGRVNTEAFF
D gene: NA
clone size: NA
V gene: TRBV5-4
J gene: TRBJ1-1

CDR3 DNA: TGTGCCAGCTCCCCCGGGTCATACAATGGCTACACCTTC
CDR3 protein: CASSPGSYNGYTF
D gene: NA
clone size: NA
V gene: TRBV7-2
J gene: TRBJ1-2